This T cell receptor beta chain was recorded in a study of blood T cell repertoires in COVID-19. Overall study: The origin of the acute and convalescent COVID-19 samples was the United States, Italy and Spain. Sample material is recorded as cDNA or gDNA derived from T cells, B-cell-depleted T cells, or PBMCs.

Original processing methods: Using reference gene primer amplification, nucleated cell counts were estimated. The table came from immunoSEQ multiplex PCR; TCRdb's copy has only in-frame clones and leaves some out. D and trimming come from the DNA, and the V and J calls and clone size come from that table. This sample has over 250,000 clones, with roughly 85% found just once. This sequence originates from a woman aged 65 to 85 with acute or convalescent COVID-19. Material: peripheral blood.

For the CDR3, the DNA is TGTGCCAGCAGCGATGACGTCTGGGGAGCCGGGGAGCTGTTTTTT. Residues: CASSDDVWGAGELFF. The chain combines TRBV7-3 with TRBJ2-2; tentative D call: TRBD2 (5 bases). The CDR3 has 15 amino acids. CDR1 is SGHTA, CDR2 FQGTGA, per germline. Trimming pared 5 bases from V and 6 bases from J, leaving 16 bases between. Supplemented by reference TRBV7-3 and TRBJ2-2, the full variable domain reads GAGVSQTPSNKVTEKGKYVELRCDPISGHTALYWYRQSLGQGPEFLIYFQGTGAADDSGLPNDRFFAVRPEGSVSTLKIQRTERGDSAVYLCASSDDVWGAGELFFGEGSRLTVL.